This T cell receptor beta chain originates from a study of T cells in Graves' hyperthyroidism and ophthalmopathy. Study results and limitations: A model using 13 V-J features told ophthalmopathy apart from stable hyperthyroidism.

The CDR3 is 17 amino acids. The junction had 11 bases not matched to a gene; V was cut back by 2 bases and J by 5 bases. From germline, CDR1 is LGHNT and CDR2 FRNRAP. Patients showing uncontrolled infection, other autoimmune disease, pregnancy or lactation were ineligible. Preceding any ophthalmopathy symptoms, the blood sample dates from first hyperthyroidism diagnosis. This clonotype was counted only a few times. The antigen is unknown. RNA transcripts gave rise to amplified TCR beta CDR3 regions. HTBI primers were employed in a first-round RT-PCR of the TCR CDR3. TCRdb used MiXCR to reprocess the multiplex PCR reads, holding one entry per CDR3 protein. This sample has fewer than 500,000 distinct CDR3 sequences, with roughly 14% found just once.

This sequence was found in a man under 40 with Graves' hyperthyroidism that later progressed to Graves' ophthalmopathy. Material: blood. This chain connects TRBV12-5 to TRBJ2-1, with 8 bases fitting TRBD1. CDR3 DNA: TGTGCTAGTGGTTTGCAGGGGTCCGGGACAGGAAACAATGAGCAGTTCTTC. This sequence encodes CASGLQGSGTGNNEQFF.